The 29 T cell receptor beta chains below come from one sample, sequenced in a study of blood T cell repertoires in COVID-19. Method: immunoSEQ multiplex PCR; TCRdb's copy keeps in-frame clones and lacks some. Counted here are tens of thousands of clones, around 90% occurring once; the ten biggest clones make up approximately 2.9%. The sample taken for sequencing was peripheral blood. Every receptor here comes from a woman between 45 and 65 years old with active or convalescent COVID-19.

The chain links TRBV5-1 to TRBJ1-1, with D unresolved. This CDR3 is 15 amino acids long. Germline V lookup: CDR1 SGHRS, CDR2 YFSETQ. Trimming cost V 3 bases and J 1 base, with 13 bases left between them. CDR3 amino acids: CASSWRVGENTEAFF. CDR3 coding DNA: TGCGCCAGCAGCTGGCGGGTGGGAGAGAACACTGAAGCTTTCTTT.

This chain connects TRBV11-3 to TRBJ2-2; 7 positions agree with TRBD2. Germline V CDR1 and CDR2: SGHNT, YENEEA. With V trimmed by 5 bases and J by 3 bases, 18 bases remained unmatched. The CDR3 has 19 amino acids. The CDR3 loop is CASSRSPGLRKADTGELFF. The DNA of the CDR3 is TGTGCCAGCAGCCGGAGCCCGGGACTACGAAAGGCCGACACCGGGGAGCTGTTTTTT.

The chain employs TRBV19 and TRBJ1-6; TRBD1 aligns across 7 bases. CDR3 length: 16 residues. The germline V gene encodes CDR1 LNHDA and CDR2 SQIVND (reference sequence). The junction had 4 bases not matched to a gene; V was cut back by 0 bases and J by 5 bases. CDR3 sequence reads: CASSIETGRNNSPLHF. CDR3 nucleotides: TGTGCCAGTAGTATAGAGACAGGGAGGAATAATTCACCCCTCCACTTT.

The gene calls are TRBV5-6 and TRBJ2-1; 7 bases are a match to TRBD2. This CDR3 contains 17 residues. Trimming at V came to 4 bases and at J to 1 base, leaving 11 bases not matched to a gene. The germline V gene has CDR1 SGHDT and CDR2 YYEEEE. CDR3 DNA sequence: TGTGCCAGCAGCCTACGGCTCGCGGGGGTGTCCTACAATGAGCAGTTCTTC. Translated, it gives CASSLRLAGVSYNEQFF.

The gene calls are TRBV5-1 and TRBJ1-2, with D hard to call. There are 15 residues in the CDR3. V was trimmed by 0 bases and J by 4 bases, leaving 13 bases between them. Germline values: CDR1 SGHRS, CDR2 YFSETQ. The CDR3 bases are TGCGCCAGCAGCTTGGTGGCAGAGCGAAGCTATGGCTACACCTTC. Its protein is CASSLVAERSYGYTF.

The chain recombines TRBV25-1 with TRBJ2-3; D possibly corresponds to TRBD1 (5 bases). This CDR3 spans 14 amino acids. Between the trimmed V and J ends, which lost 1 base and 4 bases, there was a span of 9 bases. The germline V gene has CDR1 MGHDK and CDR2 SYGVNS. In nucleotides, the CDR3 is TGTGCCAGCAGTGAATCCGGCAGGGCAGATACGCAGTATTTT. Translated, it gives CASSESGRADTQYF.

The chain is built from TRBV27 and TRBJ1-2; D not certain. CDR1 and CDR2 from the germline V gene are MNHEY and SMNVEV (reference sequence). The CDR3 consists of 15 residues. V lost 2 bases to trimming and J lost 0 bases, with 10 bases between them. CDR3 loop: CASSLTHGANYGYTF. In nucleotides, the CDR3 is TGTGCCAGCAGTTTAACCCACGGAGCTAACTATGGCTACACCTTC.

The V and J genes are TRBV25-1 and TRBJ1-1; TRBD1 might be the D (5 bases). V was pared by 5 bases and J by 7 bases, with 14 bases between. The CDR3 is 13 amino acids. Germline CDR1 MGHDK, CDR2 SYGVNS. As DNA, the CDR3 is TGTGCCAGCAGTCAGGGAGGGAGATTTGAAGCTTTCTTT. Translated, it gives CASSQGGRFEAFF.

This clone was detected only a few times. In DNA, the CDR3 is TGTGCCTGGATTTCCACACAGGGGCCTAGCACAGATACGCAGTATTTT. Translation gives CAWISTQGPSTDTQYF. This rearrangement joins TRBV30 to TRBJ2-3, with 7 bases fitting TRBD1. The CDR3 is 16 amino acids. CDR1 GTSNPN and CDR2 SVGIG come from the germline V gene (reference sequence). Losses at the gene ends were 4 bases for V and 0 bases for J; bases not matched to a gene: 10.

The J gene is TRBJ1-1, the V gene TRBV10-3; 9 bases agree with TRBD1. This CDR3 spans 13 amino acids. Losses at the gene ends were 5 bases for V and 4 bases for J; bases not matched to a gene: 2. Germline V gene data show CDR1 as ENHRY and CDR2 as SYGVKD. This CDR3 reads CAISLQGATEAFF. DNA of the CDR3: TGTGCCATCAGTCTACAGGGGGCCACTGAAGCTTTCTTT.

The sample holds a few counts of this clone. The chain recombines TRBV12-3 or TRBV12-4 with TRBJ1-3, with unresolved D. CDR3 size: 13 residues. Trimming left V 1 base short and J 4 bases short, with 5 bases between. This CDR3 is CASSLGPGNTIYF. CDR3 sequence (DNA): TGTGCCAGCAGTTTAGGGCCCGGAAACACCATATATTTT.

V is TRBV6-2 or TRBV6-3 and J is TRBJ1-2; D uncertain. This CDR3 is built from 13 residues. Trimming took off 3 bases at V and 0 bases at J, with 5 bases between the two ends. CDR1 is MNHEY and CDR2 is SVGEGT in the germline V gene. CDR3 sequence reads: CASSYRANYGYTF. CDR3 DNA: TGTGCCAGCAGTTATCGGGCTAACTATGGCTACACCTTC.

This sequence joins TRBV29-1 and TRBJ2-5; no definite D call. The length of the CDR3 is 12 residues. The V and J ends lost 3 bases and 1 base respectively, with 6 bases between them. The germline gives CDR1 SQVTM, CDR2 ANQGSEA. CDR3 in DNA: TGCAGCGTTGACAGGATCCAAGAGACCCAGTACTTC. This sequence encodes CSVDRIQETQYF.

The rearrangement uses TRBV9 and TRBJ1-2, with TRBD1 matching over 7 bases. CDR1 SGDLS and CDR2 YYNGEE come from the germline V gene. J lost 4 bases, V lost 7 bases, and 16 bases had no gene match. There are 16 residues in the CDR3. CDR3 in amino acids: CASGFISGDRAYGYTF. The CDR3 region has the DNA TGTGCCAGCGGCTTCATTAGTGGGGACAGAGCCTATGGCTACACCTTC.

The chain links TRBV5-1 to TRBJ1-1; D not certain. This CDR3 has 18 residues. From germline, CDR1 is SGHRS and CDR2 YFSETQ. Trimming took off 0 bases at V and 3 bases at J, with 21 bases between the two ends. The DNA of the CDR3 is TGCGCCAGCAGCTTGGGGTTGTTGGGGAGTTTGCGGGACACTGAAGCTTTCTTT. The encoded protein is CASSLGLLGSLRDTEAFF.

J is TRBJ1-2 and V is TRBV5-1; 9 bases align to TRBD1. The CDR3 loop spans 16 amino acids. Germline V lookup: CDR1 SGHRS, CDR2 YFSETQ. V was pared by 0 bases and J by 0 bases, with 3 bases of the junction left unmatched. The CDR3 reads CASSLARQGANYGYTF. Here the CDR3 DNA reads TGCGCCAGCAGCTTGGCCAGACAGGGGGCTAACTATGGCTACACCTTC.

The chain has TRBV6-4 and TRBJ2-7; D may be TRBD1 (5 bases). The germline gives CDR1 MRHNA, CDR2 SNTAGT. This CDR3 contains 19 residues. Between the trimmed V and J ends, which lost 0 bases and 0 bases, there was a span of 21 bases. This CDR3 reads CASSDSSGFVSLSSYEQYF. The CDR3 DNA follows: TGTGCCAGCAGTGACTCGTCAGGGTTTGTTTCTTTGAGCTCCTACGAGCAGTACTTC.

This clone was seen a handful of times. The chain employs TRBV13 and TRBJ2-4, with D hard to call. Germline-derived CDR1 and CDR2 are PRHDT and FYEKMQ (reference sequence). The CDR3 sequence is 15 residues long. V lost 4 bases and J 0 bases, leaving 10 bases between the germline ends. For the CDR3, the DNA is TGTGCCAGCAGCTCCTTCGTTCTAGCCAAAAACATTCAGTACTTC. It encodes CASSSFVLAKNIQYF. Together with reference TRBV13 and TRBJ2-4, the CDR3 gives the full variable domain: AAGVIQSPRHLIKEKRETATLKCYPIPRHDTVYWYQQGPGQDPQFLISFYEKMQSDKGSIPDRFSAQQFSDYHSELNMSSLELGDSALYFCASSSFVLAKNIQYFGAGTRLSVL.

Here the CDR3 reads CASSLGWDTSNGYTF. As DNA, the CDR3 is TGTGCCAGCAGCTTAGGGTGGGACACCTCTAATGGCTACACCTTC. The chain couples TRBV7-2 to TRBJ1-2; maybe TRBD1 (6 bases). V lost 1 base to trimming and J lost 6 bases, with 15 bases between them. Germline CDR1 reads SGHTA; CDR2 reads FQGNSA. The CDR3 extends over 15 amino acids. Supplemented by reference TRBV7-2 and TRBJ1-2, the full variable domain reads GAGVSQSPSNKVTEKGKDVELRCDPISGHTALYWYRQSLGQGLEFLIYFQGNSAPDKSGLPSDRFSAERTGGSVSTLTIQRTQQEDSAVYLCASSLGWDTSNGYTFGSGTRLTVV.

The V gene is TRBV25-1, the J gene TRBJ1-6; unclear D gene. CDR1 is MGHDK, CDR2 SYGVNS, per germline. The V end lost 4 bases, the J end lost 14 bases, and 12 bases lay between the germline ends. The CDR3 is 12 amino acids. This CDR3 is CASSGYTASLHF. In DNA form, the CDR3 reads TGTGCCAGCAGTGGGTACACCGCATCCCTCCACTTT.

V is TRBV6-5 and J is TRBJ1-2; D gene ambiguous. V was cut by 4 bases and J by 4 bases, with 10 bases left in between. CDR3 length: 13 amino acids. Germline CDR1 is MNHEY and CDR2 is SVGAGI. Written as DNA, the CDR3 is TGTGCCAGCAGTTCCCGGGGTGGCTATGGCTACACCTTC. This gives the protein CASSSRGGYGYTF.

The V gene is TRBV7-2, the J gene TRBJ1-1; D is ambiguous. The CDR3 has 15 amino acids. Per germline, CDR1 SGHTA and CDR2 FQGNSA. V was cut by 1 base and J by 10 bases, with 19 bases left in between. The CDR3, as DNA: TGTGCCAGCAGCTTAGGTGGGTGGTCGGGGTATGTAGCTTTCTTT. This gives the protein CASSLGGWSGYVAFF.

CDR3 bases: TGTGCCAGCAGCTTGGGATGGGACAGCGATCAGCCCCAGCATTTT. It encodes CASSLGWDSDQPQHF. The chain uses TRBV5-6 and TRBJ1-5; TRBD1 agrees at 7 bases. Germline V gives CDR1 SGHDT, CDR2 YYEEEE. Trimming removed 0 bases from V and 5 bases from J; junction bases left unmatched: 5. The CDR3 is 15 amino acids.

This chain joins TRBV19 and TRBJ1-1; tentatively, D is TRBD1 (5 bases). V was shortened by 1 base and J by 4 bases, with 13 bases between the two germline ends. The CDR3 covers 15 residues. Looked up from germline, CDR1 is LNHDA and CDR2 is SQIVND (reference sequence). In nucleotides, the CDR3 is TGTGCCAGTAGTATAGGTAGCAGGGAATTCACTGAAGCTTTCTTT. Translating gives CASSIGSREFTEAFF.

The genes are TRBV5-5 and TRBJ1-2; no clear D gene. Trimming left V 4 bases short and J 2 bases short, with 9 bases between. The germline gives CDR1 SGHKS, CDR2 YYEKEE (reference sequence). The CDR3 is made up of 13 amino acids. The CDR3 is CASSPRGNYGYTF. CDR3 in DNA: TGTGCCAGCAGCCCCAGAGGAAACTATGGCTACACCTTC.

The CDR3 sequence is CASSPLGGGTTEAFF. The CDR3 DNA reads TGTGCCAGCAGCCCCCTAGGGGGGGGCACCACTGAAGCTTTCTTT. V gene TRBV3-1 (or the pseudogene TRBV3-2) combines with J gene TRBJ1-1, with D possibly TRBD1 on 6 matching bases. The CDR3 extends over 15 amino acids. V gave up 4 bases and J gave up 4 bases, with 16 bases separating them. The germline V gene has CDR1 LGHDT and CDR2 YNNKEL (reference sequence).

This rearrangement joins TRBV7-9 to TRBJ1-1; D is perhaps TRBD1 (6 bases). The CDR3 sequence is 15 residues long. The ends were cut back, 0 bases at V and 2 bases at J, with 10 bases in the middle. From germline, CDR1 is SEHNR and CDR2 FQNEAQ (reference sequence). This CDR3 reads CASSLAEGGNTEAFF. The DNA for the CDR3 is TGTGCCAGCAGCTTAGCGGAAGGGGGAAACACTGAAGCTTTCTTT.

The CDR3 DNA follows: TGCGCCAGCCGGGGTCCCGGGGATACGCAGTATTTT. It encodes CASRGPGDTQYF. This sequence joins TRBV5-1 and TRBJ2-3; perhaps TRBD2 as D (5 bases). The CDR3 loop spans 12 amino acids. V was trimmed by 7 bases and J by 6 bases, leaving 12 bases between them. Germline V gene data show CDR1 as SGHRS and CDR2 as YFSETQ.

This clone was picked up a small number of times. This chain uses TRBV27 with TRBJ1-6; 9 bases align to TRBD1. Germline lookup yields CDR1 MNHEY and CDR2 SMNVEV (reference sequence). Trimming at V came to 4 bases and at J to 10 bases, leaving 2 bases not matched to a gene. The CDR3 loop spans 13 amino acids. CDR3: CASSWDRVSPLHF. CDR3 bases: TGTGCCAGCAGTTGGGACAGGGTATCACCCCTCCACTTT.